This T cell receptor beta chain comes out of a study of shared clonotypes between healthy human individuals. The CDR3 is 14 residues long. Germline V gene data show CDR1 as MNHNY and CDR2 as SVGAGI (reference sequence). J was trimmed by 10 bases and V by 2 bases; bases with no gene match: 9. The protocol was immunoSEQ multiplex PCR, while the TCRdb copy is restricted to in-frame clones and leaves out a portion. The sample contains about 360,000 clones, about 73% of which appear only once. The split of CD4+ cells yielded CD45RA+ naive and CD45RA-negative memory subsets. The chain is built from TRBV6-6 and TRBJ1-2; TRBD1 agrees at 8 bases. The sequenced material came from memory CD4+ T cells sorted from blood. Sample subset: CD45RA-negative fraction. This TCR came from a man aged 25 to 45 in good health. CDR3 residues: CASSYGGQGTPYTF. The CDR3, as DNA: TGTGCCAGCAGTTACGGAGGACAGGGTACTCCCTACACCTTC.